This T cell receptor (beta chain) was obtained from a study of PD-1 blockade in classical Hodgkin lymphoma. Data came from immunoSEQ multiplex PCR; TCRdb stores just in-frame clones and leaves some out. The sample holds about 3,900 clones; roughly 70% are singletons and the top ten take about 50%. Stated time point: cycle 4 day 1 (C4D1), after 6 weeks of nivolumab. No patient escaped relapse after autologous stem cell transplantation, and brentuximab vedotin exposure varied. Trimming removed 2 bases from V and 8 bases from J, with 18 bases in between. Germline CDR1 MNHEY, CDR2 SVGAGI. This CDR3 has 15 amino acids.

The chain employs TRBV6-5 and TRBJ1-2; no definite D call. The specimen comprised peripheral blood mononuclear cells (PBMCs), sampled before the fourth cycle of nivolumab. This TCR came from a human donor with classical Hodgkin lymphoma. CDR3: CASSYAPRGGDGYTF. In DNA, the CDR3 is TGTGCCAGCAGTTACGCCCCCCGGGGAGGTGACGGCTACACCTTC.